Listed below are T cell receptor beta chains from one sample, sequenced in a study of EBV T-cell therapy then PD-1 blockade in nasopharyngeal carcinoma. The antigens these receptors bind are not known. The protocol was immunoSEQ multiplex PCR, while the TCRdb copy is restricted to in-frame clones and leaves out a portion. The data contain about 22,000 clones, 65% to 85% of them singletons. The input for sequencing was CD8+ T cells from blood, taken at day -245 from a patient whose treatment included autologous EBV-specific T cells and nivolumab. Every receptor here comes from a man in his forties with nasopharyngeal carcinoma. CDR3s include the opening cysteine and the closing phenylalanine or tryptophan. The D gene is left open where the match is weak. A clone size is listed for some rows: how often the clone was seen (once, few, many), or a class if it is expanded.

D	size	V	J	CDR3
.	.	TRBV30	TRBJ1-5	CAWIGAGGNQPQHF
.	.	TRBV4-1	TRBJ2-3	CASSQVFSGSTDTQYF
TRBD1	.	TRBV6-6	TRBJ2-3	CASSIAGTGGKDTQYF
TRBD1	medium-sized	TRBV7-9	TRBJ1-1	CASSFRDRSEAFF
.	.	TRBV7-9	TRBJ2-4	CASSLPEAKNIQYF
TRBD1	.	TRBV2	TRBJ2-5	CASRARDRLQETQYF
.	medium-sized	TRBV19	TRBJ2-7	CASTGYEQYF
.	.	TRBV2	TRBJ2-5	CASSEAWGASKTQYF
TRBD1	.	TRBV4-3	TRBJ1-2	CASSQEAGQGHGYTF
.	.	TRBV7-3	TRBJ2-1	CASSIRGDEQFF
.	medium-sized	TRBV24-1	TRBJ2-3	CATSDWSGFTDTQYF
.	.	TRBV4-1	TRBJ1-2	CASSQEMVGYGYTF
.	.	TRBV7-3	TRBJ1-1	CASSFSGNTEAFF
.	.	TRBV12-3/TRBV12-4	TRBJ1-2	CASSFWRIGYTF
.	.	TRBV4-1	TRBJ2-3	CASSPRAADTQYF
.	.	TRBV27	TRBJ2-2	CASLKGPGRGAGELFF
.	.	TRBV6-2/TRBV6-3	TRBJ1-2	CASSSSVLYGYTF
.	once	TRBV9	TRBJ1-1	CASSLRGGNTEAFF
TRBD2	.	TRBV6-5	TRBJ2-7	CASSYTSGGAYEQYF
TRBD1	.	TRBV13	TRBJ2-5	CASSLRGQGGETQYF
.	.	TRBV7-9	TRBJ1-1	CASSSSGLGNTEAFF
TRBD1	.	TRBV5-4	TRBJ1-1	CASSVEGQKKTEAFF
.	once	TRBV10-3	TRBJ2-3	CAISVRQEGTDTQYF
.	.	TRBV7-9	TRBJ1-2	CASSLGGLLGYTF
TRBD2	.	TRBV5-1	TRBJ2-2	CASSFSGGMTGELFF
.	.	TRBV6-5	TRBJ2-2	CASSTSMNTGELFF
.	.	TRBV28	TRBJ1-6	CASSLTANSPLHF
.	.	TRBV28	TRBJ2-3	CASSPDTSSTDTQYF
TRBD1	.	TRBV19	TRBJ2-7	CASSTGQGYEQYF
.	.	TRBV9	TRBJ2-7	CASSVGEGGYF
.	.	TRBV6-4	TRBJ1-2	CASSPDAGRDGYTF
.	.	TRBV7-9	TRBJ2-4	CASSFLAEAKNIQYF
TRBD1	.	TRBV5-6	TRBJ2-7	CASSSPLLQGDPYEQYF
.	.	TRBV7-3	TRBJ2-1	CASSPTGSGPLNEQFF
.	.	TRBV10-3	TRBJ1-1	CATDRAKMRHGRTEAFF
.	.	TRBV5-6	TRBJ2-5	CASSLRGGYQETQYF
.	.	TRBV27	TRBJ2-2	CASRSNTGELFF
TRBD2	.	TRBV6-6	TRBJ2-3	CASSQLAGGLGNTDTQYF
.	.	TRBV7-9	TRBJ1-1	CASSAQRQKAFF